This T cell receptor beta chain was captured by sequencing in a study of control samples from healthy donors and cancer patients. Assay: immunoSEQ multiplex PCR; the TCRdb copy retains only in-frame clones and omits some. The table includes 130,000 or so clones, around 90% detected once. There are 11 residues in the CDR3. CDR1 is SGHNT, CDR2 YYREEE, per germline (reference sequence). Trimming took 0 bases from V and 6 from J, leaving 1 base between them. The receptor comes from a man aged 18 to 30 in good health. The sequencing input was blood. The chain uses TRBV5-4 and TRBJ2-1; D unclear. The CDR3 DNA is TGTGCCAGCAGCTTGGGCAATGAGCAGTTCTTC. It yields the protein CASSLGNEQFF.